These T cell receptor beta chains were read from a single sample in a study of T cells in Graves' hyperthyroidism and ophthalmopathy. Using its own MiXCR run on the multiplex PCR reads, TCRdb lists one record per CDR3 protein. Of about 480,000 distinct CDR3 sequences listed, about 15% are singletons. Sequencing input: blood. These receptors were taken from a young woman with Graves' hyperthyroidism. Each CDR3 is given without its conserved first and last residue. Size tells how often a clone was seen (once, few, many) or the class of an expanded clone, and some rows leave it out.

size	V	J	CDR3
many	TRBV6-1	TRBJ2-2	ASRKELAGGLDTGELF
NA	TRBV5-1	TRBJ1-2	ASSVEVGPGGYT
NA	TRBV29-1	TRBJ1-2	SVEHSNYGYT
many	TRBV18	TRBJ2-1	ASSPRGSVSYNEQF
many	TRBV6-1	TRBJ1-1	ASTPPGSYTEAF
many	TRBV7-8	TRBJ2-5	ASSSDRFGVQETQY
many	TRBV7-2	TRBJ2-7	ASSSPSLYEQY
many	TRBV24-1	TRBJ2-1	ATSDPGDRGNEQF
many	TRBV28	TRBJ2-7	ASSLWDSYYEQY
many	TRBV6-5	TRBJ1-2	ASSYGLTSYGYT
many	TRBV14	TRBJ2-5	ASSGSQGTQY
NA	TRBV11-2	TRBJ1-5	ASSLDLYRPQH
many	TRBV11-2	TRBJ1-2	ASSPTLPNYGYT
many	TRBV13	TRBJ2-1	ASSLRGGLYNEQF
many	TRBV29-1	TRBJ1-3	STSGISGNTIY
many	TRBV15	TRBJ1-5	ATSRGRSNQPQH
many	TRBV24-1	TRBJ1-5	ATSAPGQGADQPQH
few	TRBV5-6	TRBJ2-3	ASSNTGGSTDTQY
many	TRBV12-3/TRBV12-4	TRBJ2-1	ASSFGAGGRNEQF
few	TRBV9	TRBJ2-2	ASTHREAQTNTGELF
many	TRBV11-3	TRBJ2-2	ASSPGTSVTGELF
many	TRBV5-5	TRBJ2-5	ASSGGQGARWGTQY
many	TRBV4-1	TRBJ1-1	ASSQTGRRNTEAF
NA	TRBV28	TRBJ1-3	ASVWAPRNTIY
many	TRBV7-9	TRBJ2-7	ASSWKGEQY
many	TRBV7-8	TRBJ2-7	ASSLPGGSGSYEQY
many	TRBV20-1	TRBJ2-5	SASPGGQTQY
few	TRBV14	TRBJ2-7	ASSQVRGLGEQY
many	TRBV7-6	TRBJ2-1	ASSQGLAGDGPLNEQF
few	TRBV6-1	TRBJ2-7	ASSVDRDRGNYEQY
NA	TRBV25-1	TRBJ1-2	ASSDGTVPYGYT
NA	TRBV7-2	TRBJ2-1	ASSLDQFTYNEQF
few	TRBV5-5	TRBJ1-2	ASSPPWTTNYGYT
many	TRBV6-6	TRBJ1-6	ASSYSDRGSPLH
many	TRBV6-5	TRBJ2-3	ASSYSATLYRDTQY
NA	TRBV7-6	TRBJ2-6	ASSLRQGASGANVLT
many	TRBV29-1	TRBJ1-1	SVPGGGSNTEAF
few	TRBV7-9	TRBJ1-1	ASSAGASEAF
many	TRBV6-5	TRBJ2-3	ASSYSRPWTDTQY
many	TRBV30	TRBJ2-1	AWRRMGRGGSNEQF
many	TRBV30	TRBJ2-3	AWSAAGANGDTQY
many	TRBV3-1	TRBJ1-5	ASSRENQPQH
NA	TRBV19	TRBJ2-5	ASSQLAGEGTQY
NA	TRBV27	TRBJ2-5	ASSLLGGLETQY
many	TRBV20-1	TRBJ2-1	SARLNSYNEQF
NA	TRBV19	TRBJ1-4	ASTHGQGRELF
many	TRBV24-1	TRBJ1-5	ATSDLPATYSNQPQH
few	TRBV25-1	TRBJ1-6	ASSELMSSSPLH
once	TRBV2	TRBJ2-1	ASLSGRSYNEQF
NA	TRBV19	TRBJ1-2	ASSITGRGNGYT
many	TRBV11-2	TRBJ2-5	ASSLDSWYQETQY
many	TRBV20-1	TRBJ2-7	SARPGPTSSYEQY
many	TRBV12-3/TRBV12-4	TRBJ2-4	ASSPDSGGVGIQY
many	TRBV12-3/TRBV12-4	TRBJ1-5	ASSFETGGIQPQH
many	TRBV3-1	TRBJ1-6	ASSLPNSPLH
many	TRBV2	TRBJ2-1	ASSPTYRDYNEQF
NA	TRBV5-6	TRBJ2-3	ASSKPTGGTQY